Each of the 4 T cell receptor beta chains below was sequenced from the same sample in a study of siplizumab effects on memory and regulatory T cells. The repertoire was sequenced with immunoSEQ multiplex PCR; TCRdb's copy has only in-frame clones and lacks some. Found here are more than 85,000 clones, 75% to 95% of them singletons; the top ten hold about 2.4%. Sequences were obtained from CD4+ T cells sorted from blood. Receptors were obtained from a human donor in good health. Some clones in this sample may be carry-over from other donors' samples.

This clone was seen a handful of times. The rearrangement links TRBV7-9 to TRBJ1-1; 9 nucleotides align to TRBD1. The V segment lost 11 bases and the J segment 0 bases; nucleotides outside the gene matches: 1. Germline-derived CDR1 and CDR2 are SEHNR and FQNEAQ (reference sequence). CDR3 length equals 12 residues. CDR3 sequence: CAGTGMNTEAFF. CDR3 bases: TGTGCCGGGACAGGGATGAACACTGAAGCTTTCTTT.

J is TRBJ1-5 and V is TRBV6-5; possible D gene TRBD1, 6 bases. The germline V gene encodes CDR1 MNHEY and CDR2 SVGAGI. The CDR3 is 12 residues long. The ends were cut back, 8 bases at V and 4 bases at J, with 9 bases in the middle. The CDR3 bases are TGTGCCAGCCGTACAGGGAATCAGCCCCAGCATTTT. Translation gives CASRTGNQPQHF.

The CDR3 DNA follows: TGTGCCAGCAGCTCCACTAGCGGGAGAGAGACCCAGTACTTC. Translated, it gives CASSSTSGRETQYF. V and J are TRBV9 and TRBJ2-5, with 11 bases aligning to TRBD2. J was trimmed by 4 bases and V by 4 bases; bases with no gene match: 3. Germline CDR1 reads SGDLS; CDR2 reads YYNGEE. The CDR3 has 14 amino acids.

This chain links TRBV28 with TRBJ2-1; 8 nucleotides agree with TRBD1. The junction had 6 bases not matched to a gene; V was cut back by 5 bases and J by 9 bases. CDR1 MDHEN and CDR2 SYDVKM come from the germline V gene. This CDR3 is built from 13 residues. The CDR3 loop reads CASSEQGVSEQFF. In DNA form, the CDR3 reads TGTGCCAGCAGTGAACAGGGGGTGAGTGAGCAGTTCTTC.